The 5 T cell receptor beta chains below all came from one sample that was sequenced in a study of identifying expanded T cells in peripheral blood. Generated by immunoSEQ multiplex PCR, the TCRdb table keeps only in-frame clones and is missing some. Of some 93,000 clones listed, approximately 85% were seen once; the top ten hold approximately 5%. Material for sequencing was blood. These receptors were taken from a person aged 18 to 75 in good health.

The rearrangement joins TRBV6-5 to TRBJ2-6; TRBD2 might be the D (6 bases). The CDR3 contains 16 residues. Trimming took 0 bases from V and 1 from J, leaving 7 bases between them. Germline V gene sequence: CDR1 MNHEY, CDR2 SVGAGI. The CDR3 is CASSYSSGSGANVLTF. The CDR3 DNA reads TGTGCCAGCAGTTACTCGAGCGGGTCTGGGGCCAACGTCCTGACTTTC.

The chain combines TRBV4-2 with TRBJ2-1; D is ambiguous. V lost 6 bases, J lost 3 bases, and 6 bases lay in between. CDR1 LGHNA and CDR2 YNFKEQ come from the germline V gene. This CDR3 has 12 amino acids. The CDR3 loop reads CASRLSYNEQFF. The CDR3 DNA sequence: TGTGCCAGCAGACTAAGCTACAATGAGCAGTTCTTC.

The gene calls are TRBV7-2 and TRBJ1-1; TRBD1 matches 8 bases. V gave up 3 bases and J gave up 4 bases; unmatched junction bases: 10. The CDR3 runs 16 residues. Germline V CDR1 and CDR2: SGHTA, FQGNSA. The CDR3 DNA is TGTGCCAGCAGCTTCCGGCGGAGCGACAGGGGCACTGAAGCTTTCTTT. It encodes CASSFRRSDRGTEAFF.

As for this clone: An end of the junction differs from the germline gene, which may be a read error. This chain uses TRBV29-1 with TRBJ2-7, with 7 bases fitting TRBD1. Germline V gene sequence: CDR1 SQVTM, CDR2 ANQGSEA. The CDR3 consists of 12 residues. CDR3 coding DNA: TGCAGCGTTGAACTTACCGACAGGGCCCAGGACTTC. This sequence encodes CSVELTDRAQDF.

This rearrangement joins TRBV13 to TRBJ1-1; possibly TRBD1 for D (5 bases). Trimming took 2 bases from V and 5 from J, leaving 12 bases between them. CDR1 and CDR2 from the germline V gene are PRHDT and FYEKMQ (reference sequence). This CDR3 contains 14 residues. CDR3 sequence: CASSLSRAGTEAFF. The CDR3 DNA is TGTGCCAGCAGCTTATCCAGGGCGGGGACTGAAGCTTTCTTT. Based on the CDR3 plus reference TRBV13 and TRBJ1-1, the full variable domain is AAGVIQSPRHLIKEKRETATLKCYPIPRHDTVYWYQQGPGQDPQFLISFYEKMQSDKGSIPDRFSAQQFSDYHSELNMSSLELGDSALYFCASSLSRAGTEAFFGQGTRLTVV.